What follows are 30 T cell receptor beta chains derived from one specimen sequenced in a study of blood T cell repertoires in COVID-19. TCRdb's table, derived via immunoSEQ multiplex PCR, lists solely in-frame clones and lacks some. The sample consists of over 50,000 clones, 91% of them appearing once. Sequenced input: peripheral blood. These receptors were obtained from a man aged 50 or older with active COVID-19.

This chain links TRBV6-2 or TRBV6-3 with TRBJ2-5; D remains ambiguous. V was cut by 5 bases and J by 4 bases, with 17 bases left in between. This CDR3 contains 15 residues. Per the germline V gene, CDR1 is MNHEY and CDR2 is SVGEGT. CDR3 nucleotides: TGTGCCAGCAGTGACATACTCTCGGCTCGAGAGACCCAGTACTTC. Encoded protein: CASSDILSARETQYF.

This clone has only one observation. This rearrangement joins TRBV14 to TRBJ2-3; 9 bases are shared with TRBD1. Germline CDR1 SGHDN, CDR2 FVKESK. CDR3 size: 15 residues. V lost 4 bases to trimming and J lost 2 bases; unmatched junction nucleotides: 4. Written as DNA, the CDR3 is TGTGCCAGCAGCCGGACAGGGGAGAACACAGATACGCAGTATTTT. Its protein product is CASSRTGENTDTQYF.

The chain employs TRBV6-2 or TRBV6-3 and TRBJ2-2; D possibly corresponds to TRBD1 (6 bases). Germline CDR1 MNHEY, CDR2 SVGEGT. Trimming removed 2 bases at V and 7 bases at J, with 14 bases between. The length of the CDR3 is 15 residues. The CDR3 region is CASSYTGRWDGELFF. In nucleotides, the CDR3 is TGTGCCAGCAGTTACACAGGGCGTTGGGACGGGGAGCTGTTTTTT.

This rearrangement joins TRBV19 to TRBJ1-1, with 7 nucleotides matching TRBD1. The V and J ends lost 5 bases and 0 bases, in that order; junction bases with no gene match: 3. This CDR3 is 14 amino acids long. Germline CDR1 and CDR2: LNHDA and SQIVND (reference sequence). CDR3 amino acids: CASSPTGLNTEAFF. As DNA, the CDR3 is TGTGCCAGTAGTCCGACAGGGCTGAACACTGAAGCTTTCTTT.

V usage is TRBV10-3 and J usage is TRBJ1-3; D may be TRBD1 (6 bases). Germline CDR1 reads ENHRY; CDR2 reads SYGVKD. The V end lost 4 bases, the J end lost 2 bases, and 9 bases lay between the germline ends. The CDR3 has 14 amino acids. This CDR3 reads CAISGRGPGNTIYF. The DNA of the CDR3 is TGTGCCATCAGTGGGCGGGGGCCTGGAAACACCATATATTTT.

The CDR3 nucleotides read TGTGCCAGCAGTGAAACATTCGCCGAATTTGAAGCTTTCTTT. Translation: CASSETFAEFEAFF. The gene calls are TRBV2 and TRBJ1-1; D gene unclear. The CDR3 runs 14 residues. From germline, CDR1 is SNHLY and CDR2 FYNNEI. Trimming took off 2 bases at V and 7 bases at J, with 14 bases between the two ends.

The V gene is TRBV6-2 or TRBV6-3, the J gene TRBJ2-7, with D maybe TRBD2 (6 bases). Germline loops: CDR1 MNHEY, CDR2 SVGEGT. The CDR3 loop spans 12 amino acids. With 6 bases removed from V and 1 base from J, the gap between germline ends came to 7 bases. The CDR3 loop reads CASSAGSYEQYF. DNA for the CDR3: TGTGCCAGCAGCGCGGGATCCTACGAGCAGTACTTC.

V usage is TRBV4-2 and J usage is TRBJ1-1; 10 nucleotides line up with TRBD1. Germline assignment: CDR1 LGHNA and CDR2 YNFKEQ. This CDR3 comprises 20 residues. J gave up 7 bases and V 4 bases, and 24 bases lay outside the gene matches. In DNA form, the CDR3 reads TGTGCCAGCAGCCCGCTGGGCAGCCAAATAGGGACAGGGGACTTAAGTGAAGCTTTCTTT. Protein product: CASSPLGSQIGTGDLSEAFF.

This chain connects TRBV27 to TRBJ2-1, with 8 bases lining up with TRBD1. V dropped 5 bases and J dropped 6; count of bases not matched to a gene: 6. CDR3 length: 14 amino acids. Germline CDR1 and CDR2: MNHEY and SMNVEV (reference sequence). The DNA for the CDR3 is TGTGCCAGCAGTACCGGCGGGACAGGCAATGAGCAGTTCTTC. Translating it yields CASSTGGTGNEQFF.

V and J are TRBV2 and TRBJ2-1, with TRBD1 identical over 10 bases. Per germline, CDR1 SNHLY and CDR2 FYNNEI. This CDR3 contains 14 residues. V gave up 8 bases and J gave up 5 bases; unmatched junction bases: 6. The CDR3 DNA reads TGTGCCAGCTCGAGGGACAGGGGAGACAATGAGCAGTTCTTC. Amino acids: CASSRDRGDNEQFF.

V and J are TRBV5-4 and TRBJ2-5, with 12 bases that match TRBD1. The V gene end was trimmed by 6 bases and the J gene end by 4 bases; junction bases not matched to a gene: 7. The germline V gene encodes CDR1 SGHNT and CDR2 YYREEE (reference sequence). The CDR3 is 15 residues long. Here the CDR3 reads CASTRDRGQGETQYF. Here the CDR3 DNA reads TGTGCCAGCACCCGGGACAGGGGGCAAGGAGAGACCCAGTACTTC.

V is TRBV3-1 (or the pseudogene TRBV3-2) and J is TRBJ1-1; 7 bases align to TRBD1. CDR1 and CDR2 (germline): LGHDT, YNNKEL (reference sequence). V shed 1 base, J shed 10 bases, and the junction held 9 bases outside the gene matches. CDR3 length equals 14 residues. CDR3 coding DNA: TGTGCCAGCAGCCAAGCCATGTCCCCAGGGGGAGCTTTCTTT. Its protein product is CASSQAMSPGGAFF.

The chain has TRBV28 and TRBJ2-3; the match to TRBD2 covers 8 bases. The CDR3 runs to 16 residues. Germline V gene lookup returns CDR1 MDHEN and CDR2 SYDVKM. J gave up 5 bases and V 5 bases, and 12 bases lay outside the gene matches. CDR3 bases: TGTGCCAGCAGTGGTACCGGGACTAGAGGTAAAGATACGCAGTATTTT. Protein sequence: CASSGTGTRGKDTQYF.

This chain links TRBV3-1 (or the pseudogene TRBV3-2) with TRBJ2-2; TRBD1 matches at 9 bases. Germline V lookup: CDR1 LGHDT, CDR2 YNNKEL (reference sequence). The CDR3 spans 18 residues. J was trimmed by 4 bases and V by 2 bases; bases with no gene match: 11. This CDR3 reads CASSQTPPGTGLTGELFF. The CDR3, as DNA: TGTGCCAGCAGCCAAACTCCTCCGGGGACAGGGCTCACCGGGGAGCTGTTTTTT.

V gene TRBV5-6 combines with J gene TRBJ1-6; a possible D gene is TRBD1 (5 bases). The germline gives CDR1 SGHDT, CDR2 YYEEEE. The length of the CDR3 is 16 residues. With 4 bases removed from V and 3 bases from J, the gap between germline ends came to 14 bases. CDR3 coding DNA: TGTGCCAGCAGCCTGTCCAGGGCTTACTATAATTCACCCCTCCACTTT. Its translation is CASSLSRAYYNSPLHF.

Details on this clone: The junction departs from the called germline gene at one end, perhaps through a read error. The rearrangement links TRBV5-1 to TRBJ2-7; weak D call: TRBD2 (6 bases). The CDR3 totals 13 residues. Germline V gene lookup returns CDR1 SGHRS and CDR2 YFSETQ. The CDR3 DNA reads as TGCGCCAGCAGCTTGGGCGGGGATTACGTGCAGTACTTC. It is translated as CASSLGGDYVQYF.

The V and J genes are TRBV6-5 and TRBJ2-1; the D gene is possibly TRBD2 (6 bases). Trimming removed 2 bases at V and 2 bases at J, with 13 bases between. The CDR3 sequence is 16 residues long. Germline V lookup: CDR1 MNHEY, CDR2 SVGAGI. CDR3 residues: CASSYLGTGTYNEQFF. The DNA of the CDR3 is TGTGCCAGCAGTTACCTCGGGACTGGGACCTACAATGAGCAGTTCTTC.

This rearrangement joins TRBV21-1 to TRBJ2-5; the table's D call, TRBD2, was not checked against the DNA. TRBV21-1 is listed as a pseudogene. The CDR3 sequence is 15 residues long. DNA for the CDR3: TGTGCCAGCAGCGAACCTAGGACTTACCAAGAGACCCAGTACTTC. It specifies CASSEPRTYQETQYF.

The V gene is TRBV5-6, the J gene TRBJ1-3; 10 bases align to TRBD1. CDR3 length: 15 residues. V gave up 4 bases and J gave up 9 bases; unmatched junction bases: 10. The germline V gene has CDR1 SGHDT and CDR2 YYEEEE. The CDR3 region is CASSPTGTGVATIYF. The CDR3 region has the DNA TGTGCCAGCAGCCCCACCGGGACAGGGGTTGCCACCATATATTTT.

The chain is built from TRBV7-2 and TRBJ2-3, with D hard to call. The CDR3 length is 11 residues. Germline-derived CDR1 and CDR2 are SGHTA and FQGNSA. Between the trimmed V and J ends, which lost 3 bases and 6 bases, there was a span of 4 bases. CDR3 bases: TGTGCCAGCAGCTTCGGGGATACGCAGTATTTT. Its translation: CASSFGDTQYF. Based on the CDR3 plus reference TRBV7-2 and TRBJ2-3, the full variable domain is GAGVSQSPSNKVTEKGKDVELRCDPISGHTALYWYRQSLGQGLEFLIYFQGNSAPDKSGLPSDRFSAERTGGSVSTLTIQRTQQEDSAVYLCASSFGDTQYFGPGTRLTVL.

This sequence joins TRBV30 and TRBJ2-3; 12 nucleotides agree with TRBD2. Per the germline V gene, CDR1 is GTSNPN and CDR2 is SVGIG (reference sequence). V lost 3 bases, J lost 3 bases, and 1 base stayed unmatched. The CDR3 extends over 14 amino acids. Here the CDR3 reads CAWRLAGGTDTQYF. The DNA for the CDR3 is TGTGCCTGGAGGCTAGCGGGGGGGACAGATACGCAGTATTTT.

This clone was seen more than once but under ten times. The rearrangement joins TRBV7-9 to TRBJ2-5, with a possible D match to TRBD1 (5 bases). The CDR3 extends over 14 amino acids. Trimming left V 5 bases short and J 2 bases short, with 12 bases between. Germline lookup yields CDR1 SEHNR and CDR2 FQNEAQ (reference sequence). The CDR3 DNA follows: TGTGCCAGCAGCCGATCGACAGAACAAGAGACCCAGTACTTC. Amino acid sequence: CASSRSTEQETQYF.

In DNA form, the CDR3 reads TGTGCCAGCTCCCTTCGACAGGGGGGGAACACCGGGGAGCTGTTTTTT. This sequence encodes CASSLRQGGNTGELFF. The chain couples TRBV18 to TRBJ2-2, with 9 nucleotides matching TRBD1. CDR3 size: 16 residues. CDR1 and CDR2 (germline): KGHSH, LQKENI. The junction had 6 bases not matched to a gene; V was cut back by 6 bases and J by 1 base. The full variable domain, completed using reference TRBV18 and TRBJ2-2, is NAGVMQNPRHLVRRRGQEARLRCSPMKGHSHVYWYRQLPEEGLKFMVYLQKENIIDESGMPKERFSAEFPKEGPSILRIQQVVRGDSAAYFCASSLRQGGNTGELFFGEGSRLTVL.

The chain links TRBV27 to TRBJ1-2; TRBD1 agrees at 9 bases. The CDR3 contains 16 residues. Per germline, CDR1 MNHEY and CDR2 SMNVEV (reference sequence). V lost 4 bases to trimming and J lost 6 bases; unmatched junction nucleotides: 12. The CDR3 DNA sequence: TGTGCCAGCAGTTCTGGGGGGAGGGGACAGGGTAATGGCTACACCTTC. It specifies CASSSGGRGQGNGYTF.

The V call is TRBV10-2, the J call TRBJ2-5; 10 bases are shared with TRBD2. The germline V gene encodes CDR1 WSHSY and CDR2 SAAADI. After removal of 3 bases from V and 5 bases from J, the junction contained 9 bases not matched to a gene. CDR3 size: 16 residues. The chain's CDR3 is CASSDFSSGGLETQYF. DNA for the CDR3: TGCGCCAGCAGTGATTTTAGTAGCGGGGGGCTGGAGACCCAGTACTTC.

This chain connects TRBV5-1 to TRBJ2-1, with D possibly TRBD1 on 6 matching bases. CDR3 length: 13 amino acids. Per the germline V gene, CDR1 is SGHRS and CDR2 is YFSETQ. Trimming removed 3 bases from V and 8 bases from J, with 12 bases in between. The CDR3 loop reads CASSSTGPYEQFF. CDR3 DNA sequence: TGCGCCAGCAGCTCTACAGGGCCATATGAGCAGTTCTTC.

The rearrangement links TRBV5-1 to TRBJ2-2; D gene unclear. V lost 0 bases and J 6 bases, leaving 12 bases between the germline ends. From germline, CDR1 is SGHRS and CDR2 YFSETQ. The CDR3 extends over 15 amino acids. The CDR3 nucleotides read TGCGCCAGCAGCTTGGCCCCGAATACTCCCGGGGAGCTGTTTTTT. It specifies CASSLAPNTPGELFF.

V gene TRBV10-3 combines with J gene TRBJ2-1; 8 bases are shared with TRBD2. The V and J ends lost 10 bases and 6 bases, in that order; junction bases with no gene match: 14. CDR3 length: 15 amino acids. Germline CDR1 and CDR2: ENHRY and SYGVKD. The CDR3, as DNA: TGTGCCACCCGGTTGACGCGGGAGGATTTCAATGAGCAGTTCTTC. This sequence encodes CATRLTREDFNEQFF.

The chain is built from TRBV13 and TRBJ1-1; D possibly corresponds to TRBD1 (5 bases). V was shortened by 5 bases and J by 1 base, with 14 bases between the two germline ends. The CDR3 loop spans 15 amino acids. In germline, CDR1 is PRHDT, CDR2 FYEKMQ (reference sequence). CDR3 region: CASSPGGGGNTEAFF. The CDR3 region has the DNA TGTGCCAGCAGCCCCGGCGGGGGGGGGAACACTGAAGCTTTCTTT.

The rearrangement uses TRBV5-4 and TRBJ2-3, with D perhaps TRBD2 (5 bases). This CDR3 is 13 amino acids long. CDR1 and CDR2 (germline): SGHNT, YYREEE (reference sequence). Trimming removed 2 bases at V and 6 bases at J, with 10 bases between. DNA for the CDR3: TGTGCCAGCAGCTTAGGGAGAGCCGATACGCAGTATTTT. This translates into CASSLGRADTQYF.